This entry concerns a single T cell receptor (beta chain). Its antigen is unknown. Base-call qualities are not available, and no considerably larger clone is one nucleotide away. Separate from the approximately 670-subject first cohort, the validation cohort of around 130 subjects was the group to which the donors belonged. Libraries were built with the immunoSEQ multiplex PCR assay. On the authors' methods: A statistical classification framework was built to diagnose cytomegalovirus status from the catalog of TCR beta chain sequences. The clones in this table, taken by TCRdb from immuneACCESS, are in-frame only. Not every clone is retained; where verified, under half of the shortfall comes from an unresolved V gene, and the cause of the rest is unknown. V and J calls and clone size come straight from that table; D and trimming were deduced from the DNA. The sample table records 200,000 to 300,000 clones; less than 95% of these occur just once. Approximately 3% of the sample lies in the top ten.

The sample is drawn from a study of cytomegalovirus exposure and HLA in healthy donors (dated by TCRdb to the late 2010s). Looking at the study overall: A later analysis indicated that the 130 or so validation repertoires were generated on the platform also employed for the approximately 670 repertoires of the first cohort. The study aimed to test whether signatures of past pathogen exposure could be identified by cataloging public T cell receptors. Besides the first cohort of roughly 700 subjects, a separate validation cohort made up of over 100 different subjects was used. To predict cytomegalovirus infection status, the study brought together high-throughput TCR immunosequencing, statistical association of individual TCRs with disease status, and machine learning.

General conclusions and limits of the study: Cytomegalovirus status was reported to be diagnosed by the classifier with high specificity and sensitivity in both the original and validation cohorts. In a later analysis, TCRs clustered in the first cohort were found to also tend to co-occur in the 120 or so validation repertoires, with 85% to 95% of cluster scores above 0. In the study, approximately 160 TCR beta chains were listed as associated with cytomegalovirus. In vitro tests confirmed that three of the cytomegalovirus-associated TCR beta chains recognize cytomegalovirus antigens. According to the authors, the approach could potentially be generalized to other disease states and immunological phenotypes. Across donors, most TCR sequences were observed very rarely, whereas some public TCRs were present in many individuals. All 120 or so repertoires were used to score co-occurrence in the validation cohort in a later analysis, because that analysis had no HLA typing for the cohort.

The CDR3 runs 13 amino acids, cysteine and phenylalanine included. The only DNA kept is the CDR3, 39 bases in frame from the first base. The germline V gene encodes CDR1 MNHNY and CDR2 SVGAGI (reference sequence). V is clipped by 5 bases and J by 3 bases, and the sequence between their germline boundaries is 10 bases long. Recombination joined TRBV6-6 with TRBJ1-2; the D segment cannot be called with confidence. The clonotype originates from a woman under 40 in good health and CMV-seronegative. The sequenced sample consisted of PBMCs. The base sequence is TGTGCCAGCAGTCGAGGACGGGACTATGGCTACACCTTC. It encodes CASSRGRDYGYTF.